The 5 T cell receptor beta chains in this list originate from one sample, sequenced in a study of blood T cell repertoires in COVID-19. Sequencing used immunoSEQ multiplex PCR; TCRdb keeps in-frame clones, though not all of them. In the table there are under 200,000 clones, approximately 85% of which are singletons. Sequenced material: peripheral blood. The receptors here all came from a woman aged 80 or older with acute or convalescent COVID-19.

V gene TRBV24-1 combines with J gene TRBJ2-1; 7 nucleotides line up with TRBD2. Per germline, CDR1 KGHDR and CDR2 SFDVKD. With V trimmed by 11 bases and J by 5 bases, 11 bases remained unmatched. The CDR3 is 14 residues long. CDR3 sequence: CASGLAGLNNEQFF. The CDR3 DNA follows: TGTGCCAGCGGCTTAGCGGGCCTAAACAATGAGCAGTTCTTC.

The V gene is TRBV21-1, the J gene TRBJ2-2; the table's D gene call, TRBD1, was not cross checked with the DNA. TRBV21-1 is given as a pseudogene. This CDR3 has 16 amino acids. The CDR3 DNA is TGTGCCAGCAGCAACGACAGGGGGCCGAATGGCGGGGAGCTGTTTTTT. The encoded protein is CASSNDRGPNGGELFF.

V usage is TRBV7-8 and J usage is TRBJ2-3, with 7 bases aligning to TRBD1. The germline gives CDR1 SGHVS, CDR2 FQNEAQ. This CDR3 has 13 amino acids. The J segment lost 11 bases and the V segment lost 5 bases, leaving 10 bases of the junction unmatched. CDR3: CASSPRAAGGQYF. CDR3 sequence (DNA): TGTGCCAGCAGCCCAAGGGCCGCAGGGGGGCAGTATTTT.

The V gene is TRBV5-6, the J gene TRBJ2-2; 7 bases are shared with TRBD2. Germline CDR1 SGHDT, CDR2 YYEEEE. J lost 0 bases, V lost 4 bases, and 12 bases had no gene match. The CDR3 extends over 18 amino acids. This CDR3 reads CASSPAVRLAANTGELFF. CDR3 nucleotide sequence: TGTGCCAGCAGCCCGGCCGTCAGGCTAGCGGCGAACACCGGGGAGCTGTTTTTT.

CDR3 sequence (DNA): TGTGCCATTAGGACAGAAGTATCGCCCGGGGATGGCTACACCTTC. This gives the protein CAIRTEVSPGDGYTF. The chain combines TRBV10-3 with TRBJ1-2; tentatively, D is TRBD1 (6 bases). Trimming took off 9 bases at V and 6 bases at J, with 23 bases between the two ends. The CDR3 length is 15 residues. Germline loops: CDR1 ENHRY, CDR2 SYGVKD.